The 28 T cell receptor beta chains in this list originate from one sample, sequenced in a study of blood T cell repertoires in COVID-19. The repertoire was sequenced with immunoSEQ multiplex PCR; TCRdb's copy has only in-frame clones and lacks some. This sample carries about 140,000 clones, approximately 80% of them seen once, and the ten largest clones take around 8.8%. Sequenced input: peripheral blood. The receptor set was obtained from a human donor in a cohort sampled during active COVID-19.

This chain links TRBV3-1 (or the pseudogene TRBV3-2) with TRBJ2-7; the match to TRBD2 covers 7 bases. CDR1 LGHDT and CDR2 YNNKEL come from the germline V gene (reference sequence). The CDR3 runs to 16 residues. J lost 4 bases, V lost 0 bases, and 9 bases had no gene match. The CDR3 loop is CASSQDGREWDYEQYF. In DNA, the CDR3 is TGTGCCAGCAGCCAAGATGGGCGGGAGTGGGATTACGAGCAGTACTTC.

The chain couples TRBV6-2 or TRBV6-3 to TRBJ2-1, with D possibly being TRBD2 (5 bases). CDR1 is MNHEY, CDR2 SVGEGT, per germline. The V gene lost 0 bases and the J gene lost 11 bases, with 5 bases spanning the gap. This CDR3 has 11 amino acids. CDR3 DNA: TGTGCCAGCAGTTACTCCGGGAAGCAGTTCTTC. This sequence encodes CASSYSGKQFF.

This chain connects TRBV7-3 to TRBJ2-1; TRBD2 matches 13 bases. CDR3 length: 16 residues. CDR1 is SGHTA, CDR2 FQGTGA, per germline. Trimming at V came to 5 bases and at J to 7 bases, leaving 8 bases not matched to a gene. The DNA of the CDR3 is TGTGCCAGCAGCGGGGGACTAGCGGGGACTGGGAATGAGCAGTTCTTC. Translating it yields CASSGGLAGTGNEQFF. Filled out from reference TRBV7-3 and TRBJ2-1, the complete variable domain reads GAGVSQTPSNKVTEKGKYVELRCDPISGHTALYWYRQSLGQGPEFLIYFQGTGAADDSGLPNDRFFAVRPEGSVSTLKIQRTERGDSAVYLCASSGGLAGTGNEQFFGPGTRLTVL.

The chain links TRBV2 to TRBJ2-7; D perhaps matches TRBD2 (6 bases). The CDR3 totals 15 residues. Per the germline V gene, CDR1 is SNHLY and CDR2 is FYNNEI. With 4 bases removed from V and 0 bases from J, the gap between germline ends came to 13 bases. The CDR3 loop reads CASSGREYLSYEQYF. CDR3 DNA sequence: TGTGCCAGCAGTGGGAGGGAATACCTCTCCTACGAGCAGTACTTC.

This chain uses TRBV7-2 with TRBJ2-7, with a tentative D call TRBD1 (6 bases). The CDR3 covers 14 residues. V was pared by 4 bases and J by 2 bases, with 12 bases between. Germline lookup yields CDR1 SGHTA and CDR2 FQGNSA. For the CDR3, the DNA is TGTGCCAGCAGCTCGACAGGTTCCGCCTACGAGCAGTACTTC. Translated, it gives CASSSTGSAYEQYF.

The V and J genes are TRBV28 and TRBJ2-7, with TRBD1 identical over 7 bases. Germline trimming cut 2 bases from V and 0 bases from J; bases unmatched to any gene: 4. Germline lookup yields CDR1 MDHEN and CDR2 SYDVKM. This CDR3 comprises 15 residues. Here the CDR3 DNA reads TGTGCCAGCAGTTTAAGGCCAGGGGGCTCCTACGAGCAGTACTTC. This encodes CASSLRPGGSYEQYF.

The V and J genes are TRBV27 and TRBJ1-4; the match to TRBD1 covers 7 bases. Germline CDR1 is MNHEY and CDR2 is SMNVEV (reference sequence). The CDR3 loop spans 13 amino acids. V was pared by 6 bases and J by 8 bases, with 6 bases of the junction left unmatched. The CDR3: CASRDRVFEKLFF. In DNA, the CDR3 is TGTGCCAGCAGAGACAGGGTCTTCGAAAAACTGTTTTTT. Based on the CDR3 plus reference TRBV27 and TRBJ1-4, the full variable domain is EAQVTQNPRYLITVTGKKLTVTCSQNMNHEYMSWYRQDPGLGLRQIYYSMNVEVTDKGDVPEGYKVSRKEKRNFPLILESPSPNQTSLYFCASRDRVFEKLFFGSGTQLSVL.

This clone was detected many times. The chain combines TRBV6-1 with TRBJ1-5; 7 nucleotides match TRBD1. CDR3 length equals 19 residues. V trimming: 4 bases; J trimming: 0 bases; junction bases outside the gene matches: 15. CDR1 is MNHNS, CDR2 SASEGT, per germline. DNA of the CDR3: TGTGCCAGCAGTGGTACGGTGACAGGGCGCCTCGATAGCAATCAGCCCCAGCATTTT. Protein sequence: CASSGTVTGRLDSNQPQHF.

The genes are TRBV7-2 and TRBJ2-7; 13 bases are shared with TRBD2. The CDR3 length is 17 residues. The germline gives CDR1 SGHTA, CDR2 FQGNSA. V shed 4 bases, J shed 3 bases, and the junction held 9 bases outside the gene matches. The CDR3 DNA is TGTGCCAGCAGCTCCGGGACTAGCGGGAACTGGATCTACGAGCAGTACTTC. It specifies CASSSGTSGNWIYEQYF. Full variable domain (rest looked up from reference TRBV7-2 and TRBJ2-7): GAGVSQSPSNKVTEKGKDVELRCDPISGHTALYWYRQSLGQGLEFLIYFQGNSAPDKSGLPSDRFSAERTGGSVSTLTIQRTQQEDSAVYLCASSSGTSGNWIYEQYFGPGTRLTVT.

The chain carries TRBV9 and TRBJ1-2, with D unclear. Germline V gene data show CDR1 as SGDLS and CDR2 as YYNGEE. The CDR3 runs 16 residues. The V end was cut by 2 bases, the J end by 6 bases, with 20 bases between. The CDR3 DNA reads TGTGCCAGCAGCGTCCGTCCCACTAAGGCCGTTGATGGCTACACCTTC. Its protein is CASSVRPTKAVDGYTF.

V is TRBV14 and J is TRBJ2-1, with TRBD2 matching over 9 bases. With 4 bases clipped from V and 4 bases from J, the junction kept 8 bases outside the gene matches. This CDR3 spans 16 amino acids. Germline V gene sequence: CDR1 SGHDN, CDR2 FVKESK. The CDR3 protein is CASSLSVTSGYNEQFF. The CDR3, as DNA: TGTGCCAGCAGCCTCTCTGTGACTAGCGGTTACAATGAGCAGTTCTTC.

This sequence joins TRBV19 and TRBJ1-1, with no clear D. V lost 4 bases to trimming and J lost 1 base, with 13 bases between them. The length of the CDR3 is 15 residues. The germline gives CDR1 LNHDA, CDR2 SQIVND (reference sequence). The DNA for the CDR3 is TGTGCCAGTAGTAGTGGAGGGTGGCGGAACACTGAAGCTTTCTTT. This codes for CASSSGGWRNTEAFF.

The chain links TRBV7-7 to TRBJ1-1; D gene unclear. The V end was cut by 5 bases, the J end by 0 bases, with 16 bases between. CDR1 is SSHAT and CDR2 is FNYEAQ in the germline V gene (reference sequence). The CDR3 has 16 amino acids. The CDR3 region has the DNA TGTGCCAGCAGCCCCCGGGAACCTACCATGAACACTGAAGCTTTCTTT. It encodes CASSPREPTMNTEAFF. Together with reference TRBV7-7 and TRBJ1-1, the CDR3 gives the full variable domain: GAGVSQSPRYKVTKRGQDVTLRCDPISSHATLYWYQQALGQGPEFLTYFNYEAQPDKSGLPSDRFSAERPEGSISTLTIQRTEQRDSAMYRCASSPREPTMNTEAFFGQGTRLTVV.

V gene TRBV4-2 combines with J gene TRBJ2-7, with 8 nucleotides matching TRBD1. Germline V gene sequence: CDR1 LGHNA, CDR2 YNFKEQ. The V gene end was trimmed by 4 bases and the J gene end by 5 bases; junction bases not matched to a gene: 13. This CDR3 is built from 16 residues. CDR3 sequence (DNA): TGTGCCAGCAGCCCCACCATTGCGCAGGGGGCCGACGAGCAGTACTTC. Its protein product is CASSPTIAQGADEQYF.

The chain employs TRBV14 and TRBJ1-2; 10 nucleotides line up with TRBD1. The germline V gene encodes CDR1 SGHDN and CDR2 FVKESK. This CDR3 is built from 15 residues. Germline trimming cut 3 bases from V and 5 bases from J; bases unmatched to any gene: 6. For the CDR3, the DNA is TGTGCCAGCAGCCAGCGGACAGGGGGTGTGTATGGCTACACCTTC. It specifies CASSQRTGGVYGYTF.

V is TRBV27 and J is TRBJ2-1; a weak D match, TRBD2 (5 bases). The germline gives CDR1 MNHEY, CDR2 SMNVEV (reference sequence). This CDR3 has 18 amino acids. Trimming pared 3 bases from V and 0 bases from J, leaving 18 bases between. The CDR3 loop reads CASSFHGLGKSSYNEQFF. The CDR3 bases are TGTGCCAGCAGTTTCCACGGACTGGGGAAAAGCTCCTACAATGAGCAGTTCTTC.

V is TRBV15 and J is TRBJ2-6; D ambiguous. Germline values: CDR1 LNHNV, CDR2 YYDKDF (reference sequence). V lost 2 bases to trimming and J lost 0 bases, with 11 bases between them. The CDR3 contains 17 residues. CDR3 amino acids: CATSRFPVNSGANVLTF. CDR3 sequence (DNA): TGTGCCACCAGCAGATTCCCGGTCAACTCTGGGGCCAACGTCCTGACTTTC.

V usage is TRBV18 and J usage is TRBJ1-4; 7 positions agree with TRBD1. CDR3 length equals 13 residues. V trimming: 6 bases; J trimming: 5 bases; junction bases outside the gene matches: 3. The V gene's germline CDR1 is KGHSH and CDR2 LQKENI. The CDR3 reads CASSDRENEKLFF. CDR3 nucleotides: TGTGCCAGCTCCGACAGGGAGAATGAAAAACTGTTTTTT.

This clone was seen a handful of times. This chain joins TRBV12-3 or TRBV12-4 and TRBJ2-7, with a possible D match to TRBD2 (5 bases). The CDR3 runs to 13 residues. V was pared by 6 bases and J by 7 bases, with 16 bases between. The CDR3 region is CASSRHTTGEQYF. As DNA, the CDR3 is TGTGCCAGCAGCCGACACACAACGGGGGAGCAGTACTTC.

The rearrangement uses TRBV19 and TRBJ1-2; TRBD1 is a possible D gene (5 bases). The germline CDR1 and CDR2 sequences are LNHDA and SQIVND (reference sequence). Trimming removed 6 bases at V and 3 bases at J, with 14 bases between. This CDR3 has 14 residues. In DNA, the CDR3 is TGTGCCAGTAGATCCCCCGGCAGGGACTATGGCTACACCTTC. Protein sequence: CASRSPGRDYGYTF. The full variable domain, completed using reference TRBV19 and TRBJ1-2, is DGGITQSPKYLFRKEGQNVTLSCEQNLNHDAMYWYRQDPGQGLRLIYYSQIVNDFQKGDIAEGYSVSREKKESFPLTVTSAQKNPTAFYLCASRSPGRDYGYTFGSGTRLTVV.

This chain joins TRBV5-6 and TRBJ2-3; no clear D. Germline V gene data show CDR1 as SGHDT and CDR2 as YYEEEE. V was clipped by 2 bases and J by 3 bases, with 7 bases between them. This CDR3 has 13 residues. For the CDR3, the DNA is TGTGCCAGCAGCTTTGATCGGACAGATACGCAGTATTTT. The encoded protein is CASSFDRTDTQYF. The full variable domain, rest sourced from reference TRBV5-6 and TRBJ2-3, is DAGVTQSPTHLIKTRGQQVTLRCSPKSGHDTVSWYQQALGQGPQFIFQYYEEEERQRGNFPDRFSGHQFPNYSSELNVNALLLGDSALYLCASSFDRTDTQYFGPGTRLTVL.

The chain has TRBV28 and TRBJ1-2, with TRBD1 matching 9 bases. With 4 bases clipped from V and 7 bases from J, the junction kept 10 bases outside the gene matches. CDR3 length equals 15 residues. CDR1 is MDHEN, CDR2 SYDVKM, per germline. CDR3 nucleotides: TGTGCCAGCAGTTCTCCTTGGACAGGGGATATTGGCTACACCTTC. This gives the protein CASSSPWTGDIGYTF.

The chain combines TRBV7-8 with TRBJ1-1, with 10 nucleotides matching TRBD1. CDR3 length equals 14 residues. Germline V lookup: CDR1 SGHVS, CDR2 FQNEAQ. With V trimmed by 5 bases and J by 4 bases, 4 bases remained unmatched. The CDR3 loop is CASSIGQGVTEAFF. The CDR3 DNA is TGTGCCAGCAGCATAGGACAGGGGGTCACTGAAGCTTTCTTT.

CDR3 loop: CASSITTNGSDVTYEQYF. CDR3 nucleotide sequence: TGTGCCAGTAGTATAACGACTAACGGGAGCGATGTTACCTACGAGCAGTACTTC. The rearrangement uses TRBV19 and TRBJ2-7; TRBD2 might be the D (6 bases). CDR1 is LNHDA, CDR2 SQIVND, per germline (reference sequence). The ends were cut back, 2 bases at V and 2 bases at J, with 22 bases in the middle. The CDR3 runs 18 residues.

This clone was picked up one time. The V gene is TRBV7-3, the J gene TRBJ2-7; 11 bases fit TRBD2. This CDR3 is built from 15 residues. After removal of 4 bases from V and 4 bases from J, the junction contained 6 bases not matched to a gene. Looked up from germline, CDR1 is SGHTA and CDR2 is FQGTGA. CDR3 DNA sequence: TGTGCCAGCAGCTACACTAGCGGGAGCCCGTACGAGCAGTACTTC. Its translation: CASSYTSGSPYEQYF.

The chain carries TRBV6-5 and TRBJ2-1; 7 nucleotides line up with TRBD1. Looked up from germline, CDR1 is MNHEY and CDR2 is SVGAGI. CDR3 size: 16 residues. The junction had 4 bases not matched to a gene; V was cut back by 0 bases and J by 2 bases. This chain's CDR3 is CASSYSGRGTYNEQFF. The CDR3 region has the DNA TGTGCCAGCAGTTACTCGGGCAGGGGGACCTACAATGAGCAGTTCTTC.

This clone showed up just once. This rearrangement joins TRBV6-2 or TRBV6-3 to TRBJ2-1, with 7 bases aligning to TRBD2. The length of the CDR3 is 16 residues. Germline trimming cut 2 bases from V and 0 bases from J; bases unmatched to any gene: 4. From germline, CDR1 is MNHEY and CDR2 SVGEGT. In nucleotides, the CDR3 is TGTGCCAGCAGTTACCTGGGCGGGAGCTCCTACAATGAGCAGTTCTTC. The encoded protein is CASSYLGGSSYNEQFF.

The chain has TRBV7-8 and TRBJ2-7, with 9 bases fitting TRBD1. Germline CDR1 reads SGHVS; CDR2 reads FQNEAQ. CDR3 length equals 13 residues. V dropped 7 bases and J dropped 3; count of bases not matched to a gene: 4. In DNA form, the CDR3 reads TGTGCCAGCACCGGACAGGGGATCTACGAGCAGTACTTC. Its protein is CASTGQGIYEQYF.